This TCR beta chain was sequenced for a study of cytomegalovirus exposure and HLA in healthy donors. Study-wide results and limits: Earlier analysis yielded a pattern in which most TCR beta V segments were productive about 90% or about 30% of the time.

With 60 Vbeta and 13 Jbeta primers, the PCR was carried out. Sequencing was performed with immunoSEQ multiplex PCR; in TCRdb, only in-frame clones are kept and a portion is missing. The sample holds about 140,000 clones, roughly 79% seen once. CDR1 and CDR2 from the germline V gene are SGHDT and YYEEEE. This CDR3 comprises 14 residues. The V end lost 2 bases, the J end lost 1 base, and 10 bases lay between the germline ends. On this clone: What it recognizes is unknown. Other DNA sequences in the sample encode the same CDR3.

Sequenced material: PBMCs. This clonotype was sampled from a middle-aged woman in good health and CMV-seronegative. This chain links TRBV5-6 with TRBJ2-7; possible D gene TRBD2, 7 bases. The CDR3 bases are TGTGCCAGCAGCTTAGGGGGAGGGTCCTACGAGCAGTACTTC. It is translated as CASSLGGGSYEQYF. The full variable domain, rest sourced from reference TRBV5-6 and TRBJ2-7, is DAGVTQSPTHLIKTRGQQVTLRCSPKSGHDTVSWYQQALGQGPQFIFQYYEEEERQRGNFPDRFSGHQFPNYSSELNVNALLLGDSALYLCASSLGGGSYEQYFGPGTRLTVT.